This T cell receptor (beta chain) was sequenced during a study of CD8 T cells in ankylosing spondylitis. Findings and limits, study-wide: As reported, disease-linked clones showed significant enrichment in matched ankylosing spondylitis synovial fluid. Disease-linked clones were CD8+ and relatively rare in peripheral blood. A TCR beta motif of fewer than ten highly homologous variants seemed to mark ankylosing spondylitis blood. Before this, some motif variants had been reported in reactive arthritis synovial fluid and blood.

Ten or more counts support this clonotype. The antigen remains unidentified. The CDR3 contains 13 residues. CDR1 DFQATT and CDR2 SNEGSKA come from the germline V gene (reference sequence). Trimming took off 3 bases at V and 4 bases at J, with 12 bases between the two ends. MiXCR, applied by TCRdb to the 5' RACE reads, yields one record per CDR3 protein. The table shows 50,000 to 70,000 distinct CDR3 sequences, with around 6.4% occurring only once. The material sequenced was synovial fluid, either unsorted or a sorted T cell fraction (not recorded which). This sequence was found in a male donor with ankylosing spondylitis. The rearrangement links TRBV20-1 to TRBJ1-2, with D maybe TRBD1 (5 bases). The CDR3 is CSASPDRGYGYTF. The DNA of the CDR3 is TGCAGTGCTAGCCCCGACAGAGGCTATGGCTACACCTTC.